This TCR beta chain was documented in a study of cytomegalovirus exposure and HLA in healthy donors. Overall study: In a previous analysis, approximately 110 million unique TCR beta sequences were found from roughly 200 million T cells. Broader study findings: Some TCR beta chains (around 180 of them) were listed as cytomegalovirus-associated.

Remarks on this clone: The target antigen is unknown.

CDR1 is MNHEY, CDR2 SMNVEV, per germline (reference sequence). This CDR3 has 18 amino acids. The J segment lost 1 base and the V segment lost 5 bases, leaving 8 bases of the junction unmatched. 13 Jbeta primers and 60 Vbeta primers were used for the PCR. Here immunoSEQ multiplex PCR was the method, and the copy in TCRdb shows in-frame clones only, minus some. The repertoire includes more than 85,000 clones, around 87% of them detected once, and more than 1.5% sits in the top ten. The receptor comes from a middle-aged man in good health and CMV-seronegative. The sequenced sample was PBMCs. V gene TRBV27 combines with J gene TRBJ2-3; 14 bases agree with TRBD2. As DNA, the CDR3 is TGTGCCAGCAGTATGACTAGCGGGGGGGCCGGTGGCACAGATACGCAGTATTTT. Residues: CASSMTSGGAGGTDTQYF.